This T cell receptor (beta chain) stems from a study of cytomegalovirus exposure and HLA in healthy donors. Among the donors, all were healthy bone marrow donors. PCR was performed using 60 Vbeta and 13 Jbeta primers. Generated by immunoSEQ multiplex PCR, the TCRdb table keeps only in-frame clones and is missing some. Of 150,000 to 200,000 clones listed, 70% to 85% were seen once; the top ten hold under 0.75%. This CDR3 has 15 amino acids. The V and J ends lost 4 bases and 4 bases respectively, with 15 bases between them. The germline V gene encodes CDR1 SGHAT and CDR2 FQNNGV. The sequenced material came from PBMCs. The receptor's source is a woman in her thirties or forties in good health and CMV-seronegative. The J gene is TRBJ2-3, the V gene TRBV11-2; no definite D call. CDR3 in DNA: TGTGCCAGCAGCTCCGGCCTCCAGGCCCCAGATACGCAGTATTTT. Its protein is CASSSGLQAPDTQYF. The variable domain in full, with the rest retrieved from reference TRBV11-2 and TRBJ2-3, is EAGVAQSPRYKIIEKRQSVAFWCNPISGHATLYWYQQILGQGPKLLIQFQNNGVVDDSQLPKDRFSAERLKGVDSTLKIQPAKLEDSAVYLCASSSGLQAPDTQYFGPGTRLTVL.